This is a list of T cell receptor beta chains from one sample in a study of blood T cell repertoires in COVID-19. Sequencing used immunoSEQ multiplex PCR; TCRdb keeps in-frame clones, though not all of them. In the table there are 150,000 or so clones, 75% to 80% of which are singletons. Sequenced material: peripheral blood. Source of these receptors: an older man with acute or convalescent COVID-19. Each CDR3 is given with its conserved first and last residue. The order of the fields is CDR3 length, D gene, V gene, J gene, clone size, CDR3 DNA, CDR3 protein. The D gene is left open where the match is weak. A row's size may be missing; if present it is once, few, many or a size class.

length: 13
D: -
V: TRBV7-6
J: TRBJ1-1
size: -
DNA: TGTGCCAGCAGCACCTCAGAGAACACTGAAGCTTTCTTT
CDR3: CASSTSENTEAFF

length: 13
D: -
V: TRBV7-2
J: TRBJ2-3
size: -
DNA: TGTGCCAGCAGCTTAGCCCCGACAGATACGCAGTATTTT
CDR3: CASSLAPTDTQYF

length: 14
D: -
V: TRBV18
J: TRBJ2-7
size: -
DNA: TGTGCCAGCTCACCCGCGTCCCTACGATACGAGCAGTACTTC
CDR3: CASSPASLRYEQYF

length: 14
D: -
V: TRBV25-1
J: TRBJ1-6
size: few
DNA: TGTGCCAGCAGTGAATTCACAGCCGGTTCACCCCTCCACTTT
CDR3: CASSEFTAGSPLHF

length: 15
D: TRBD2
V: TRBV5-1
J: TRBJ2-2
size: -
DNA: TGCGCCAGCAGTCCAACTAGCGGGGCGAACGGGGAGCTGTTTTTT
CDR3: CASSPTSGANGELFF

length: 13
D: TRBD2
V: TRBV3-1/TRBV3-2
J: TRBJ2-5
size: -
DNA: TGTGCCAGCAGACTAGCGGGGCAAGAGACCCAGTACTTC
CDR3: CASRLAGQETQYF

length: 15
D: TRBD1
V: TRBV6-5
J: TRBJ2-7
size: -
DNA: TGTGCCAGCAGTTACCCGGGGACAGGGGCAACCGAGCAGTACTTC
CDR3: CASSYPGTGATEQYF

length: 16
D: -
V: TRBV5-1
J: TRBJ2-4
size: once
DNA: TGCGCCAGCAGCTTGGCCGCCGGGGAAGACATAAACATTCAGTACTTC
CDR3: CASSLAAGEDINIQYF

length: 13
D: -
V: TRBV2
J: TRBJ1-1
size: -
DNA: TGTGCCAGTACAACAGCCCCGAACACTGAAGCTTTCTTT
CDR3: CASTTAPNTEAFF

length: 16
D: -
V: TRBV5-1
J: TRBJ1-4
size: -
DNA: TGCGCCAGCAGCTTGGAAGCAACCTCAACTAATGAAAAACTGTTTTTT
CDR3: CASSLEATSTNEKLFF

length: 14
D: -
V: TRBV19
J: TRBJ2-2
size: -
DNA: TGTGCCAGTAGTATAGGGGAGTTCACCGGGGAGCTGTTTTTT
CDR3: CASSIGEFTGELFF

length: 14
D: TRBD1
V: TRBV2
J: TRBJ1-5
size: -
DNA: TGTGCCAGCAGTGGGACAGGGGAAAATCAGCCCCAGCATTTT
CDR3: CASSGTGENQPQHF

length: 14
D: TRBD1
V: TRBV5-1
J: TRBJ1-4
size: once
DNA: TGCGCCAGCAGCGTGGACAGGGTGGATGAAAAACTGTTTTTT
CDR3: CASSVDRVDEKLFF

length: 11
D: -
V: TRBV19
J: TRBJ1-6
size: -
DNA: TGTGCCAGCAGGGGTAATTCACCCCTCCACTTT
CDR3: CASRGNSPLHF

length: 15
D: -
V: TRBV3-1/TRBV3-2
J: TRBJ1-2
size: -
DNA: TGTGCCAGCAGCCAAGATTGGTCGGGGGGATATGGCTACACCTTC
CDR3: CASSQDWSGGYGYTF

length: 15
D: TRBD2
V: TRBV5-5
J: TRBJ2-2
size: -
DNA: TGTGCCAGCAGCAAGCGGGGGGGTACCACCGGGGAGCTGTTTTTT
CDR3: CASSKRGGTTGELFF

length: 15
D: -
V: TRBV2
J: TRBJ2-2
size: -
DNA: TGTGCCAGCAGGGTATCGACAGGGAACACCGGGGAGCTGTTTTTT
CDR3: CASRVSTGNTGELFF

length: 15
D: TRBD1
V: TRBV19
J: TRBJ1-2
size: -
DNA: TGTGCCAGTAGTAAAATCCAACAGGGGGCAACTGGCTACACCTTC
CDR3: CASSKIQQGATGYTF

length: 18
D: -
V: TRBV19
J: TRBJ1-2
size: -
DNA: TGTGCCAGTAGTTCTCCCAGGGCGAAGGATGGCGCTAACTATGGCTACACCTTC
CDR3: CASSSPRAKDGANYGYTF

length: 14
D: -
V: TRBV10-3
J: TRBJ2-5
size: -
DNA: TGTGCCATCAGTGTAGGACAAGAACAAGAGACCCAGTACTTC
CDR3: CAISVGQEQETQYF

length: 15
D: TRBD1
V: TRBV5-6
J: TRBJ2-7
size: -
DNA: TGTGCCAGCAGCCCACCGGGACAGGCCTCCTACGAGCAGTACTTC
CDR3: CASSPPGQASYEQYF

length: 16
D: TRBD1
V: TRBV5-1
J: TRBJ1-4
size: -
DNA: TGCGCCAGCAGCGGGACAGGGGGCGCTTCGGGCGAAAAACTGTTTTTT
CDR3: CASSGTGGASGEKLFF

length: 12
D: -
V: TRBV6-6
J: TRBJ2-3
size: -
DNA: TGTGCCAGCAGTCGACAGGCAGATACGCAGTATTTT
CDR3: CASSRQADTQYF

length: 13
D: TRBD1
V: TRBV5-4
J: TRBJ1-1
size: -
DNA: TGTGCCAGCAGCTTGATGGGACAGGGTGAAGCTTTCTTT
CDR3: CASSLMGQGEAFF

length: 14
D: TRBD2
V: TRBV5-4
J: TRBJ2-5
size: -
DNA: TGTGCCAGCAGCTTCGGGGGGTACCAAGAGACCCAGTACTTC
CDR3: CASSFGGYQETQYF

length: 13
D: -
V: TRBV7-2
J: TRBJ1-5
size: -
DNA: TGTGCCAGCAGCTTAGACATCAATCAGCCCCAGCATTTT
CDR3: CASSLDINQPQHF

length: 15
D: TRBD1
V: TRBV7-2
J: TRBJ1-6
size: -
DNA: TGTGCCAGCAGCTTTGAGACAGGGGGGAATTCACCCCTCCACTTT
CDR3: CASSFETGGNSPLHF

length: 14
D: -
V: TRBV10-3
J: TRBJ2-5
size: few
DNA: TGTGCCATCAGTGAGGGGCGCGAAAAGGAGACCCAGTACTTC
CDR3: CAISEGREKETQYF

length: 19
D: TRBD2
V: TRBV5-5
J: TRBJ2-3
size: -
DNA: TGTGCCAGCAGCTTGGCGAGCGGGGGGGCCTTCGATTCGACAGATACGCAGTATTTT
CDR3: CASSLASGGAFDSTDTQYF

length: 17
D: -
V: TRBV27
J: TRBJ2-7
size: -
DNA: TGTGCCAGCAGTCGCCAAGCGGGAGGGACAGGGTTTAGCGAGCAGTACTTC
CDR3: CASSRQAGGTGFSEQYF

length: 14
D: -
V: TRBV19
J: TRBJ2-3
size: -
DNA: TGTGCCAGTAGTAAGAGGGTGGGGACAGATACGCAGTATTTT
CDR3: CASSKRVGTDTQYF

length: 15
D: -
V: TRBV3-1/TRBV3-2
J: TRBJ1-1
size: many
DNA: TGTGCCAGCAGCCAGGGGGGGATGGGGAACACTGAAGCTTTCTTT
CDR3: CASSQGGMGNTEAFF

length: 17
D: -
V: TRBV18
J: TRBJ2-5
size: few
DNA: TGTGCCAGCTCACCCAGGGCGGTAGGGGTCGTTCAAGAGACCCAGTACTTC
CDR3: CASSPRAVGVVQETQYF

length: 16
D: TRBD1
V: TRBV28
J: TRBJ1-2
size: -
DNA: TGTGCCAGCAGTTTATCACAACCTGGGACAGGGAGAGGCTACACCTTC
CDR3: CASSLSQPGTGRGYTF

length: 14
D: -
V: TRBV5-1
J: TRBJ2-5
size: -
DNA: TGCGCCAGTCGCTTGAGCGTGAGGCAAGAGACCCAGTACTTC
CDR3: CASRLSVRQETQYF

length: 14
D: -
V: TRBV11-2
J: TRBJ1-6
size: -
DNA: TGTGCCAGCAGCTTCAGGGCGATTAATTCACCCCTCCACTTT
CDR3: CASSFRAINSPLHF

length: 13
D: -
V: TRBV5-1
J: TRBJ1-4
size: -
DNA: TGCGCCAGCAGACAACAGCCTAATGAAAAACTGTTTTTT
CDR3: CASRQQPNEKLFF

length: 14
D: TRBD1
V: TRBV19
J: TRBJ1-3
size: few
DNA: TGTGCCAGTAGTATCAGGGGGTCTGGAAACACCATATATTTT
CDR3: CASSIRGSGNTIYF